Here is one T cell receptor (beta chain) with its context. Its antigen is still unknown. Base quality data are lacking; no much larger clone is found one base away. The CDR3 starts with the cysteine, ends with the phenylalanine, and has 16 residues. Of the read, only the CDR3 DNA is kept; its 48 bases are in frame from base 1. CDR1 and CDR2 are read off the germline V gene (reference sequence) as LGHDT and YNNKEL. V and J are trimmed by 4 bases and 7 bases, and the gene matches miss 4 bases of the junction. Explained via the paper, the treatment or condition label denotes: 15 to 20 received Ad26.COV2.S at low or high dose, single or two shots; a few received placebo; per-sample allocation not given. Repertoires of vaccine and placebo recipients were sequenced from samples taken on day 63 after the first injection. Between 29 July and 7 August 2020, Cohort 1b enrolled some 25 adults aged 18-55 years at one site in Boston, USA. Ad26.COV2.S was a replication-incompetent adenovirus type 26 vector expressing a prefusion-stabilized SARS-CoV-2 spike protein from the original Wuhan strain.

These data belong to a study of Ad26.COV2.S vaccination and SARS-CoV-2 variants (dated by TCRdb to the early 2020s). Notes on the research overall: Vaccine-arm donors were drawn from COV1001, a multicentre, randomized, double-blind, placebo-controlled phase I-IIa trial of Ad26.COV2.S in healthy adults. Ad26.COV2.S was given intramuscularly at 5x10^10 or 1x10^11 viral particles, as a single shot or as two shots 56 days apart. The specificity and breadth of SARS-CoV-2-reactive T cell receptors after Ad26.COV2.S vaccination were assessed by TCRbeta repertoire sequencing. A total of approximately 30 samples were included in the TCR-sequenced set, comprising approximately 20 Ad26.COV2.S vaccine recipients, 5 placebo recipients and 8 SARS-CoV-2 convalescent individuals. Participants in the trial were split at random into five groups of five each, receiving low-dose or high-dose Ad26.COV2.S once or twice, or else placebo on both occasions. Blinding of investigators to trial group allocation was maintained during experiments and outcome assessment. The full study reports these points: Spike-specific TCR breadth was higher in Ad26.COV2.S recipients than in placebo recipients (P = 0.0014). The authors noted that the TCR breadth and depth analyses may have underestimated total T cell responses. After vaccination, spike-specific CD8+ and CD4+ T cell responses were reported to show substantial breadth. Comparing responses between vaccine doses or regimens was not something the study was powered to do. Non-spike TCR breadth was comparable between vaccine and placebo recipients, consistent with the vaccine containing only spike.

TCRbeta CDR3 regions were sequenced with the immunoSEQ Assay. After extraction, genomic DNA underwent amplification by bias-controlled multiplex PCR, followed by high-throughput sequencing. The study's processing was this. To quantify the absolute abundance of each unique TCRbeta CDR3 region, sequences were collapsed and filtered. T cell fraction was estimated by normalization of TCRbeta template counts to usable DNA, with usable DNA being measured through amplification of reference genes present in all nucleated cells. Repertoire TCRs were annotated as SARS-CoV-2-specific by exact matching of V gene, CDR3 amino acid sequence and J gene to a known reactive TCR set. The reference SARS-CoV-2 TCR set was obtained from MIRA and was filtered for enrichment in COVID-19-positive ImmuneCODE repertoires, whereby public or cross-reactive TCRs were removed. Based on the MIRA antigens, annotated TCRs were further analysed at the level of specific ORF or position within ORF. Breadth was defined as the number of annotated unique rearrangements divided by the total number of unique productive rearrangements, and depth was defined as the summed frequency of the annotated unique rearrangements. TCR breadth was compared between groups using two-sided Wilcoxon rank-sum tests. TCRdb retrieved this table from immuneACCESS and kept in-frame rearrangements only. Not all clones are present; in checked studies, unresolved V genes account for under half, and no reason is known for the remainder. V and J calls and clone size follow that table, whereas D and trimming were derived from the DNA. Present in this sample are about 370,000 clones, around 91% of which were seen just once. The ten largest make up about 1.9% of the sample.

The clonotype comes from a person aged 18-65 years who received the Ad26.COV2.S COVID-19 vaccine or a placebo. The sequencing here drew on peripheral blood, taken in a trial of Ad26.COV2.S vaccine versus placebo. This chain joins TRBV3-1 (or the pseudogene TRBV3-2) to TRBJ2-1; a stretch of 16 junction bases matches TRBD2. The DNA sequence follows: TGTGCCAGCAGCCCCCGGGGACTAGCGGGAGGGAATGAGCAGTTCTTC. Its coded protein is CASSPRGLAGGNEQFF.